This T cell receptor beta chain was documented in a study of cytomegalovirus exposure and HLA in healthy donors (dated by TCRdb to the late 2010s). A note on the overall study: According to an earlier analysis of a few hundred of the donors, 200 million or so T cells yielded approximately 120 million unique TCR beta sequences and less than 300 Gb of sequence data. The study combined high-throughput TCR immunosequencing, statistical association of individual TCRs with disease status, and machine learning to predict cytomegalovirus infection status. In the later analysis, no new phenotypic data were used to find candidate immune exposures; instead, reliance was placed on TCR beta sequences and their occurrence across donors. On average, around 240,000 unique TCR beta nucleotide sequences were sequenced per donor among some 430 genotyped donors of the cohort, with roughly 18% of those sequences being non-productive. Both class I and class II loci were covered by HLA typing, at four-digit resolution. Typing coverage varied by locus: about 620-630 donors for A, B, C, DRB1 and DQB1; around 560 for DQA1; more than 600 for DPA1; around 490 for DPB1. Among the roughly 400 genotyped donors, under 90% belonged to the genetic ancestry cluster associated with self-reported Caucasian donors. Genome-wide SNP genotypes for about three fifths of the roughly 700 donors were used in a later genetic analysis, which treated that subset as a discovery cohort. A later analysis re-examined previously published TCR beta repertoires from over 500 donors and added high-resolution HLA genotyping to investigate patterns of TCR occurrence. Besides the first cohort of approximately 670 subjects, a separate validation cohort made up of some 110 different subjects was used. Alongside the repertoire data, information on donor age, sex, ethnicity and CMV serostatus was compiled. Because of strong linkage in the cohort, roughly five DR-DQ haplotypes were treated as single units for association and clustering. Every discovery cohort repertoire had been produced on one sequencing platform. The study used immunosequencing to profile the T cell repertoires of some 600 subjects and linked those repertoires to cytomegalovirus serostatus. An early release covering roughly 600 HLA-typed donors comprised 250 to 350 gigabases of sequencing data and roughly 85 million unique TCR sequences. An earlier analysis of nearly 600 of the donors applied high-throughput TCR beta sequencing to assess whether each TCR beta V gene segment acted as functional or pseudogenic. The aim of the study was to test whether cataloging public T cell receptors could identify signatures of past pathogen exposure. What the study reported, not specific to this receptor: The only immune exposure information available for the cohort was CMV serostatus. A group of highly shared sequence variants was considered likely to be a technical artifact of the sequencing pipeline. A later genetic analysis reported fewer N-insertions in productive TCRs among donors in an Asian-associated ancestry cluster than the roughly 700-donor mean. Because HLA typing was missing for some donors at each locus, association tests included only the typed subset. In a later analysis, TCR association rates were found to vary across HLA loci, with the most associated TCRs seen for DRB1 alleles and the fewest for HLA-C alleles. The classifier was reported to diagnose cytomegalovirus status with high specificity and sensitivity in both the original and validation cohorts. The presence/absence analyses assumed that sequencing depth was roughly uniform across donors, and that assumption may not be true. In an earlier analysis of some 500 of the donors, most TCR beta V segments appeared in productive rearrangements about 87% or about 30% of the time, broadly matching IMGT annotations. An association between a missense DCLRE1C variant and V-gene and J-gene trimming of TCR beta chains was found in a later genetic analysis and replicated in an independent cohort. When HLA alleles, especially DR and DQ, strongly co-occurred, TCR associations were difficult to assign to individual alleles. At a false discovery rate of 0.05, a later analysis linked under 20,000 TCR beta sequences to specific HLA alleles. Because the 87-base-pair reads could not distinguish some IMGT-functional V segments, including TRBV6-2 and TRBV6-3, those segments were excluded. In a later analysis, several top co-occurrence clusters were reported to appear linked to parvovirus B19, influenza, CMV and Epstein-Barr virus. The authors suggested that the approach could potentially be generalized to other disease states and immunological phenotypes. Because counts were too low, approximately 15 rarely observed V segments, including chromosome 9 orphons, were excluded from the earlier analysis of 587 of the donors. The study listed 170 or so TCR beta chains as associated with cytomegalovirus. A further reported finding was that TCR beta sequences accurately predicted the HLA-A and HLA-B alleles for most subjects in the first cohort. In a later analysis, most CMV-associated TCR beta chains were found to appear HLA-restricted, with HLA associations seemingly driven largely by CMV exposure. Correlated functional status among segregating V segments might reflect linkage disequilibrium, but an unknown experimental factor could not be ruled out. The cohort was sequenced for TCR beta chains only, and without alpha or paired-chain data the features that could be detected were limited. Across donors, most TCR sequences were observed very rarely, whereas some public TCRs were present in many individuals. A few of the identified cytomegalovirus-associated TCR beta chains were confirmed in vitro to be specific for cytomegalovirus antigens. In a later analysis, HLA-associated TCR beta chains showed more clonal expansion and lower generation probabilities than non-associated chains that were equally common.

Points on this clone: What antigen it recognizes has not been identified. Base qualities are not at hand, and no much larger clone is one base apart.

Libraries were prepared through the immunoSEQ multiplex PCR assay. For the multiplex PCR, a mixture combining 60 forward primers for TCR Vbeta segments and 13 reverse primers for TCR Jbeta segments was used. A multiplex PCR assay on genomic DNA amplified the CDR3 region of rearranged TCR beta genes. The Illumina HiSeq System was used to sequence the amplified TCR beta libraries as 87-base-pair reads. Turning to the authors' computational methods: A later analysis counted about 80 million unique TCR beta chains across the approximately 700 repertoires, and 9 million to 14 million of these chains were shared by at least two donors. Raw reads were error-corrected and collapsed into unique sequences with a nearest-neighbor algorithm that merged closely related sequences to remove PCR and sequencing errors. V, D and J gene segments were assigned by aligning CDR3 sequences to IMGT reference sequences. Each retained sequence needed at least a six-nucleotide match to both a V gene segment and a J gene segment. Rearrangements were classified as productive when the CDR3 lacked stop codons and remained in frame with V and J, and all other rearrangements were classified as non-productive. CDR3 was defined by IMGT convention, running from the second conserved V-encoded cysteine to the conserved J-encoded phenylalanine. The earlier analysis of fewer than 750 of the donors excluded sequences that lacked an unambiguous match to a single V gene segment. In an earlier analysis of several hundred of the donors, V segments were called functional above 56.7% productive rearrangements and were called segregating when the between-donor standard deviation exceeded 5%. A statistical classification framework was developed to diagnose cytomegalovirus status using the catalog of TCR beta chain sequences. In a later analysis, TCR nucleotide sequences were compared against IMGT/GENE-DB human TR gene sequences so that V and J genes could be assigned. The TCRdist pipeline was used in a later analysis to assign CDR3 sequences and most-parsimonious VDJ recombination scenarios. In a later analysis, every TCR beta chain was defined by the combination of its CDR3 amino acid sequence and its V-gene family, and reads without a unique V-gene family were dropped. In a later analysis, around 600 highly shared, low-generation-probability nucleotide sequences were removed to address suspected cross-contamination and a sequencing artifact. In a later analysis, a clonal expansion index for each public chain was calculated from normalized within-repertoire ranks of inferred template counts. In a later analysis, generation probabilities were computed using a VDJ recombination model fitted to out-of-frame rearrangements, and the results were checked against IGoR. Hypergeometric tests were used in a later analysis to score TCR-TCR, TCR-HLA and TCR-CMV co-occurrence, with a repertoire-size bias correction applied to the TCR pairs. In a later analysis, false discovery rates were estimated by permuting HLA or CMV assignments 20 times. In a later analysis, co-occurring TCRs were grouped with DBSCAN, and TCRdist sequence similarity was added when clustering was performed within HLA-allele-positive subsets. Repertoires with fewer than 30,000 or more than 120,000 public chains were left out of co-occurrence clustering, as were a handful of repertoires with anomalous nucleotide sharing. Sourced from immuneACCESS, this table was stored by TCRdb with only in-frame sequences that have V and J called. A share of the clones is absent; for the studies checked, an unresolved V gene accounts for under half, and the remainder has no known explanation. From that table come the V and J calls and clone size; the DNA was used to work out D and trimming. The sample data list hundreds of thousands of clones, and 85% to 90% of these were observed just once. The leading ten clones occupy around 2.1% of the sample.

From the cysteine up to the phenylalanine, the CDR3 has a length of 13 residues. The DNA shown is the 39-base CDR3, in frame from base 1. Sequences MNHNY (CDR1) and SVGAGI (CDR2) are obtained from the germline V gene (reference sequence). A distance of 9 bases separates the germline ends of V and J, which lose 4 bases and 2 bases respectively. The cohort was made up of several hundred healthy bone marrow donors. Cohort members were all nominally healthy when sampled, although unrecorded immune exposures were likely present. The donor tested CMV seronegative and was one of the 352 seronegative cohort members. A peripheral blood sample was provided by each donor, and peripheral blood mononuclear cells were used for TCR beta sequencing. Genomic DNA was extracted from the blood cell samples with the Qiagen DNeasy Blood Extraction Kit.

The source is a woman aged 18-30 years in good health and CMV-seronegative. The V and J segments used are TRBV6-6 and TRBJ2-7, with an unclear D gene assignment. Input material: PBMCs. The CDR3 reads CASSWQQAYEQYF. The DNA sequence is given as TGTGCCAGCAGTTGGCAGCAGGCCTACGAGCAGTACTTC.